Below, 9 T cell receptor beta chains from the same sample are listed, as sequenced in a study of T cell responses to AZD1222 COVID-19 vaccine (dated by TCRdb to the early 2020s). The library was prepared using the immunoSEQ multiplex PCR assay. Entries here come from immuneACCESS through TCRdb and include only in-frame sequences with V and J called. Some clones fail to appear in such tables; in the studies checked, an unresolved V gene covers under half of the shortfall, and the cause of the remainder is unknown. The sample table lists about 130,000 clones, 87% of them with a count of one. The ten largest clones add up to approximately 1.6% of the sample. The time point label, as the study defines it: baseline before first vaccination. This sample comprised peripheral blood, obtained on day 0 of AZD1222 vaccination. The source of these receptors is an adult in good health.

This clone has only one observation. This chain uses TRBV11-3 with TRBJ2-2; 8 bases map to TRBD1. This CDR3 contains 15 residues. The V gene's germline CDR1 is SGHNT and CDR2 YENEEA. Germline trimming cut 5 bases from V and 7 bases from J; bases unmatched to any gene: 9. CDR3 protein: CASSPDRGAFGELFF. CDR3 bases: TGTGCCAGCAGCCCAGACAGGGGCGCGTTCGGGGAGCTGTTTTTT.

The gene calls are TRBV24-1 and TRBJ1-2; D unclear. Germline values: CDR1 KGHDR, CDR2 SFDVKD. This CDR3 contains 13 residues. Trimming pared 7 bases from V and 6 bases from J, leaving 14 bases between. The CDR3 sequence is CATSTARRDGYTF. In DNA, the CDR3 is TGTGCCACCAGCACAGCTAGGAGGGATGGCTACACCTTC.

J is TRBJ1-1 and V is TRBV4-1; D gene ambiguous. The length of the CDR3 is 13 residues. Looked up from germline, CDR1 is MGHRA and CDR2 is YSYEKL. The ends were cut back, 0 bases at V and 11 bases at J, with 13 bases in the middle. The CDR3 spells CASSQDAGGYAFF. CDR3 sequence (DNA): TGCGCCAGCAGCCAAGATGCCGGAGGGTACGCTTTCTTT.

This clone was detected once. This specimen includes other DNA sequences encoding the same CDR3. The V gene is TRBV3-1 (or the pseudogene TRBV3-2), the J gene TRBJ2-7; D remains unclear. Germline CDR1 is LGHDT and CDR2 is YNNKEL (reference sequence). The V end was cut by 1 base, the J end by 4 bases, with 5 bases between. The CDR3 totals 12 residues. The CDR3 DNA follows: TGTGCCAGCAGCCAAGCGTTTTACGAGCAGTACTTC. Protein: CASSQAFYEQYF.

This clone was detected only once. The chain employs TRBV27 and TRBJ1-2; tentatively, D is TRBD1 (6 bases). Trimming left V 6 bases short and J 8 bases short, with 16 bases between. The germline CDR1 and CDR2 sequences are MNHEY and SMNVEV (reference sequence). This CDR3 has 13 residues. The CDR3 loop reads CASRRQDSGGYTF. As DNA, the CDR3 is TGTGCCAGCAGAAGACAGGACAGCGGGGGCTACACCTTC.

The V and J genes are TRBV5-5 and TRBJ1-5; 11 bases are shared with TRBD1. Germline V lookup: CDR1 SGHKS, CDR2 YYEKEE (reference sequence). CDR3 length: 15 amino acids. V shed 3 bases, J shed 4 bases, and the junction held 3 bases outside the gene matches. CDR3 sequence reads: CASSWGQGGNQPQHF. CDR3 sequence (DNA): TGTGCCAGCAGCTGGGGACAGGGGGGGAATCAGCCCCAGCATTTT.

The chain employs TRBV5-8 and TRBJ2-7; D remains unclear. Trimming cost V 5 bases and J 0 bases, with 15 bases left between them. There are 15 residues in the CDR3. Germline lookup yields CDR1 SGHTS and CDR2 YDEGEE. CDR3 nucleotide sequence: TGTGCCAGCAGAGGAAGGTTTCCCGGCTCCTACGAGCAGTACTTC. Translated: CASRGRFPGSYEQYF.

The chain is built from TRBV7-2 and TRBJ1-6; D possibly corresponds to TRBD1 (5 bases). Germline V gene sequence: CDR1 SGHTA, CDR2 FQGNSA. Trimming removed 4 bases at V and 6 bases at J, with 10 bases between. The length of the CDR3 is 14 residues. CDR3 DNA: TGTGCCAGCAGCTCTCAGGGTACTAATTCACCCCTCCACTTT. Translated: CASSSQGTNSPLHF.

This chain uses TRBV19 with TRBJ2-3, with a possible D match to TRBD1 (6 bases). Germline V gene sequence: CDR1 LNHDA, CDR2 SQIVND (reference sequence). The CDR3 covers 18 residues. V was cut by 3 bases and J by 5 bases, with 24 bases left in between. CDR3 sequence (DNA): TGTGCCAGTAGTATTGAGGCTGGCGTGGGGACAAAATTAGATACGCAGTATTTT. It yields the protein CASSIEAGVGTKLDTQYF.